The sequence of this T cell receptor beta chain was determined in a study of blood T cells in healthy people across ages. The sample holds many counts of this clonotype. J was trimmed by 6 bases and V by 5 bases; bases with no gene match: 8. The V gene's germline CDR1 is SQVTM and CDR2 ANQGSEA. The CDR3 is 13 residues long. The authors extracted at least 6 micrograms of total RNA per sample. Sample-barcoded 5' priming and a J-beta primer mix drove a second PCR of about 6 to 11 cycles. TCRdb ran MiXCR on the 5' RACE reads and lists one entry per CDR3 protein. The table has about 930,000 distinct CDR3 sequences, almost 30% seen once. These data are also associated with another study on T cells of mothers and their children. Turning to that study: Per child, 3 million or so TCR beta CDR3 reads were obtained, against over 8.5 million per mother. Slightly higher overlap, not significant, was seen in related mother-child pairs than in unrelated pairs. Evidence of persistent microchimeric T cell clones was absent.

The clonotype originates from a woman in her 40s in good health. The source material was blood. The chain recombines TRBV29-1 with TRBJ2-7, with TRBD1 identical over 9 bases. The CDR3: CSVLMGQGAEQYF. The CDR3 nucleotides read TGCAGCGTTCTGATGGGACAGGGAGCCGAGCAGTACTTC.